This T cell receptor (beta chain) derives from a study of Tregs in tolerant kidney transplant recipients. Study-level findings and limits: Biological reproducibility was not directly addressed in this study. Activated donor B cell expansion appeared to reveal the most relevant donor-specific TCRbeta repertoire. Validation in larger populations is needed because few patients were studied.

Measured with immunoSEQ multiplex PCR; TCRdb has only the in-frame clones, and not every one. Of 100,000 to 150,000 clones in the sample, approximately 90% were seen once. The CDR3 is 15 residues long. Unstimulated regulatory T cells (CD4+CD25+CD127-), CD4+CD25- non-regulatory cells, CD4 and CD8 cells were FACS-sorted from thawed PBMCs. About this clone: Its specificity is unknown.

The rearrangement joins TRBV21-1 to TRBJ2-4; TRBD1, the D gene given by the table, was not confirmed from the DNA. TRBV21-1 constitutes a pseudogene. The sample consisted of CD4+ T cells from blood. This TCR derives from a human donor in good health. The CDR3 DNA is TGTGCCAGCAGCAAAGGCAGGGGTACCAAAAACATTCAGTACTTC. Its translation is CASSKGRGTKNIQYF.